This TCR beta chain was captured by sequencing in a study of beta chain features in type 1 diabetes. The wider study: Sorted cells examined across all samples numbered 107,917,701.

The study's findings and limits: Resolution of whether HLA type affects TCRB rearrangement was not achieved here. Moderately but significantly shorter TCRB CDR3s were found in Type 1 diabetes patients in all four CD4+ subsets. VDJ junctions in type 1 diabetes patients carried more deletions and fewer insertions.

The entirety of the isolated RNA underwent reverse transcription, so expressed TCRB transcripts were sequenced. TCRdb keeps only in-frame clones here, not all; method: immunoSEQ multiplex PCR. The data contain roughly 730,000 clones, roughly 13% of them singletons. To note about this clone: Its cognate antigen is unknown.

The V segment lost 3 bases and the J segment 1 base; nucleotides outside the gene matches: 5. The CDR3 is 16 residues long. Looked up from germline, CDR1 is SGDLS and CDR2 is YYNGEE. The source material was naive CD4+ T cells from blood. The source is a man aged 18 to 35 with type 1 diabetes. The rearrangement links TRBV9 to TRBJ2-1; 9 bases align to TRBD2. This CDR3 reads CASSAVSGGSYNEQFF. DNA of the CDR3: TGTGCCAGCAGCGCCGTGAGCGGGGGGTCCTACAATGAGCAGTTCTTC.